What follows is one T cell receptor (beta chain) and its context. Seattle patients were enrolled during active infection and followed longitudinally. Clones were sequenced by immunoSEQ multiplex PCR, and TCRdb holds only the in-frame ones, with some missing. The sample holds some 360,000 clones, roughly 86% seen once. The data derive from a study of blood T cell repertoires in COVID-19. The CDR3 loop spans 14 amino acids. Germline V gene lookup returns CDR1 SEHNR and CDR2 FQNEAQ (reference sequence). The V end was cut by 3 bases, the J end by 1 base, with 8 bases between. The chain is built from TRBV7-9 and TRBJ2-3; D ambiguous. This TCR was sampled from a woman aged 60-75 years with COVID-19, enrolled during active disease. Sequencing used peripheral blood. CDR3 nucleotide sequence: TGTGCCAGCAGCTTGAGTCAGGGCACAGATACGCAGTATTTT. This translates into CASSLSQGTDTQYF.